In its sample, the clone carrying this T cell receptor beta chain is medium-sized. The antigen remains undetermined. Purified naive CD4+ T cells were depleted of CD25+ Tregs. Study-wide results and limits: The TCR gene usage of tumor memory CD4+ T cells clustered together with blood and lymph node memory CD4+ cells and with lymph node naive CD4+ cells. Roughly an eighth of tumor Treg sequences matched naive CD4+ cells.

The CDR3 spans 14 residues. V was pared by 6 bases and J by 8 bases, with 10 bases of the junction left unmatched. TRBV12-4/TRBJ1-2 clonotypes were amplified with adaptor-ligated barcode primers. TCRdb ran MiXCR on the multiplex PCR reads and lists one entry per CDR3 protein. This table holds 1,300 or so distinct CDR3 sequences, about a fifth found once. The chain has TRBV12-3 or TRBV12-4 and TRBJ1-2, with 9 bases aligning to TRBD1. The TCR originated in a female donor with breast cancer. Material: naive CD4+ T cells sorted from blood. Subset defined: naive CD4+ T cells, CD4+CD45RA+CD25-. The CDR3 bases are TGTGCCAGCAGCCCGACGGGACAGGGAATAGGCTACACCTTC. This sequence encodes CASSPTGQGIGYTF.